This T cell receptor beta chain was identified in a study of T cells in Graves' hyperthyroidism and ophthalmopathy. General study findings and limits: Most thyroid clonotypes with frequency above 0.001 were detected in blood. Separation of ophthalmopathy from stable hyperthyroidism was achieved by a 13 V-J model.

PBMCs stemmed from approximately 10 ml fresh peripheral blood. Remarks on this clonotype: The antigen remains unidentified.

There are 14 residues in the CDR3. With 5 bases clipped from V and 3 bases from J, the junction kept 5 bases outside the gene matches. The germline V gene encodes CDR1 MNHEY and CDR2 SVGEGT. The CDR3 regions of TCR beta were amplified from RNA transcripts. When the TCR CDR3 underwent first-round RT-PCR, the HTBI primer set was used. TCRdb recomputed calls from the multiplex PCR reads with MiXCR, one row per CDR3 protein. The table shows 450,000 to 650,000 distinct CDR3 sequences, with 17% occurring only once. This TCR was sampled from a woman between 18 and 30 years old with Graves' ophthalmopathy. Sequenced: blood. The chain links TRBV6-2 or TRBV6-3 to TRBJ2-7; 9 bases fit TRBD2. The chain's CDR3 is CASSPYSGSYEQYF. Here the CDR3 DNA reads TGTGCCAGCAGTCCCTATAGCGGGAGCTACGAGCAGTACTTC.